These 23 T cell receptor beta chains came from one sample sequenced in a study of CD8+CD57+ T cells in acquired aplastic anemia. Genomic DNA was employed as the template in profiling TCR beta VDJ and CDR3. TCRdb re-analysed the reads in MiXCR, keeping a single row per CDR3 protein. Of around 400,000 distinct CDR3 sequences in the sample, about two thirds were seen once. What was sequenced was sorted CD4+, CD8+, or CD8+CD57+ T cells (not recorded which) from PBMCs. These receptors were taken from a human donor in good health, serving as a control.

This clonotype was counted at least ten times. The rearrangement links TRBV2 to TRBJ1-2; no firm D call. CDR1 is SNHLY, CDR2 FYNNEI, per germline. CDR3 length equals 14 residues. Trimming pared 8 bases from V and 7 bases from J, leaving 20 bases between. CDR3 in amino acids: CASAVEAPSGGYTF. DNA of the CDR3: TGTGCCAGCGCAGTAGAGGCTCCTTCAGGTGGCTACACCTTC.

The sample holds a few counts of this clonotype. The CDR3 loop is CAISDPGQGAGYTF. CDR3 DNA: TGTGCCATCAGTGATCCGGGACAGGGGGCTGGCTACACCTTC. The chain couples TRBV10-3 to TRBJ1-2; TRBD1 agrees at 12 bases. CDR1 is ENHRY and CDR2 is SYGVKD in the germline V gene. The CDR3 is 14 amino acids. V dropped 3 bases and J dropped 7; count of bases not matched to a gene: 3.

The V gene is TRBV5-1, the J gene TRBJ1-5, with D perhaps TRBD1 (6 bases). Trimming took off 2 bases at V and 1 base at J, with 22 bases between the two ends. This CDR3 spans 19 amino acids. Germline V gene lookup returns CDR1 SGHRS and CDR2 YFSETQ. CDR3 sequence (DNA): TGCGCCAGCAGCTTTGGGAGGGGCAGGGGAGGATTAAGCAATCAGCCCCAGCATTTT. It specifies CASSFGRGRGGLSNQPQHF. Looking up the rest from reference TRBV5-1 and TRBJ1-5 gives the full variable domain: KAGVTQTPRYLIKTRGQQVTLSCSPISGHRSVSWYQQTPGQGLQFLFEYFSETQRNKGNFPGRFSGRQFSNSRSEMNVSTLELGDSALYLCASSFGRGRGGLSNQPQHFGDGTRLSIL.

Worth noting for this clonotype: This CDR3 fails to terminate in the conserved phenylalanine or tryptophan, so it likely reflects a read error. The rearrangement links TRBV9 to TRBJ1-2; possible D gene TRBD1, 6 bases. V was trimmed by 3 bases and J by 11 bases, leaving 11 bases between them. In germline, CDR1 is SGDLS, CDR2 YYNGEE. This CDR3 has 11 residues. In DNA form, the CDR3 reads TGTGCCAGCAGCGGGGTAGGGGGATACACCATA. Its protein is CASSGVGGYTI.

For this clonotype: Compared with germline, one end of the junction differs, possibly owing to a read error. This chain uses TRBV2 with TRBJ1-6; D possibly corresponds to TRBD1 (5 bases). CDR1 is SNHLY, CDR2 FYNNEI, per germline. The CDR3 runs to 13 residues. CDR3 loop: CASSYGGLALGHF. In nucleotides, the CDR3 is TGTGCCAGCAGTTATGGGGGGTTGGCACTCGGCCATTTC.

Many counts were recorded for this clonotype. This rearrangement joins TRBV20-1 to TRBJ1-5, with 7 bases aligning to TRBD1. V was clipped by 6 bases and J by 2 bases; unmatched bases: 7. The CDR3 has 14 residues. The germline gives CDR1 DFQATT, CDR2 SNEGSKA (reference sequence). The CDR3 sequence: CSAETGDGNQPQHF. The DNA of the CDR3 is TGCAGTGCAGAAACAGGGGACGGCAATCAGCCCCAGCATTTT.

The chain recombines TRBV5-6 with TRBJ1-2; D unclear. Trimming cost V 5 bases and J 3 bases, with 11 bases left between them. There are 13 residues in the CDR3. Germline CDR1 SGHDT, CDR2 YYEEEE. CDR3 protein: CASSLTEYYGYTF. CDR3 nucleotide sequence: TGTGCCAGCAGTTTAACGGAGTACTATGGCTACACCTTC.

The chain carries TRBV20-1 and TRBJ2-6; 7 bases fit TRBD2. CDR1 is DFQATT, CDR2 SNEGSKA, per germline (reference sequence). The CDR3 contains 15 residues. V shed 2 bases and J 5 bases; nucleotides not matched to a gene: 6. Here the CDR3 reads CSARQGGTWANVLTF. The CDR3 bases are TGCAGTGCTAGACAGGGAGGGACCTGGGCCAACGTCCTGACTTTC.

This clonotype was detected many times. The rearrangement uses TRBV6-1 and TRBJ2-6; D unclear. Germline assignment: CDR1 MNHNS and CDR2 SASEGT. The germline V and J ends were trimmed by 6 bases and 4 bases, with 10 bases remaining between them. This CDR3 spans 14 amino acids. The CDR3 bases are TGTGCCAGCAGACTACAACCCGGGGCCAACGTCCTGACTTTC. Its protein is CASRLQPGANVLTF.

The genes are TRBV7-4 and TRBJ2-3; the D call may be TRBD1 or TRBD2 (7 bases each). The CDR3 runs 16 residues. Trimming removed 5 bases at V and 11 bases at J, with 26 bases between. Germline loops: CDR1 SGHVT, CDR2 SQSDAQ. CDR3 sequence reads: CASSKGQQAGDTQQYF. The CDR3 nucleotides are TGTGCCAGCAGCAAGGGACAGCAGGCGGGAGATACGCAGCAGTATTTT.

The chain's CDR3 is CASSLPGNNSPLHF. In DNA form, the CDR3 reads TGTGCCAGCAGCTTGCCCGGTAATAATTCACCCCTCCACTTT. V is TRBV5-4 and J is TRBJ1-6; unclear D gene. This CDR3 region has 14 residues. Trimming pared 1 base from V and 5 bases from J, leaving 7 bases between. Germline CDR1 SGHNT, CDR2 YYREEE (reference sequence).

This clonotype appeared once. At one end, the junction sequence differs from germline, possibly due to a read error. This chain connects TRBV7-3 to TRBJ2-5; the D is unclear. Germline loops: CDR1 SGHTA, CDR2 FQGTGA. This CDR3 region has 12 residues. CDR3 DNA: TGTGCCAGCAGTCCCTGTCGAGAGACCACGTATTTC. The encoded protein is CASSPCRETTYF.

Only a few counts were recorded for this clonotype. The V gene is TRBV10-3, the J gene TRBJ1-3, with D hard to call. Trimming took 4 bases from V and 0 from J, leaving 10 bases between them. In germline, CDR1 is ENHRY, CDR2 SYGVKD. The CDR3 runs 15 residues. The CDR3 sequence: CAISVGASSGNTIYF. The CDR3 DNA reads as TGTGCCATCAGTGTAGGTGCGAGCTCTGGAAACACCATATATTTT.

The chain is built from TRBV7-9 and TRBJ1-5; D remains ambiguous. The CDR3 sequence is 14 residues long. Germline lookup yields CDR1 SEHNR and CDR2 FQNEAQ (reference sequence). Trimming stripped 2 bases from V and 7 bases from J, with 12 bases between. For the CDR3, the DNA is TGTGCCAGCAGCTTAACGAGGGAGGGCCAGCCCCAGCATTTT. As protein: CASSLTREGQPQHF. The full variable domain, in which reference TRBV7-9 and TRBJ1-5 provide the parts outside the CDR3, is DTGVSQNPRHKITKRGQNVTFRCDPISEHNRLYWYRQTLGQGPEFLTYFQNEAQLEKSRLLSDRFSAERPKGSFSTLEIQRTEQGDSAMYLCASSLTREGQPQHFGDGTRLSIL.

This sequence joins TRBV20-1 and TRBJ1-6; possibly TRBD1 for D (5 bases). Germline values: CDR1 DFQATT, CDR2 SNEGSKA (reference sequence). The germline V and J ends were trimmed by 0 bases and 7 bases, with 16 bases remaining between them. The CDR3 runs 16 residues. The DNA for the CDR3 is TGCAGTGCTAGAGATCTCGGTGGGGGGAGAAATTCACCCCTCCACTTT. Protein: CSARDLGGGRNSPLHF.

With respect to this clonotype: A read error is likely, as this CDR3 ends without the conserved phenylalanine or tryptophan. The limits of the CDR3 on the DNA are not certain, so only TCRdb's listed CDR3 is given. V and J are TRBV7-2 and TRBJ2-7; the D call in the table, TRBD1, was not verified against the DNA. CDR1 and CDR2 from the germline V gene are SGHTA and FQGNSA. The CDR3 totals 13 residues, both ends included. This chain's CDR3 is CASSLGSVFCQPQ.

This clonotype was counted between two and nine times. The chain joins TRBV20-1 to TRBJ1-5; 7 bases are shared with TRBD1. Germline V gene data show CDR1 as DFQATT and CDR2 as SNEGSKA (reference sequence). This CDR3 region has 15 residues. V lost 5 bases and J lost 2; bases outside the gene matches: 9. CDR3 sequence reads: CSARQPGGGNQPQHF. DNA for the CDR3: TGCAGTGCTCGACAGCCAGGGGGTGGCAATCAGCCCCAGCATTTT.

The V and J genes are TRBV7-9 and TRBJ2-2; the D gene is possibly TRBD1 (5 bases). This CDR3 has 16 amino acids. Per the germline V gene, CDR1 is SEHNR and CDR2 is FQNEAQ (reference sequence). V was cut by 3 bases and J by 10 bases, with 21 bases left in between. CDR3 DNA: TGTGCCAGCAGCTTGTTAGGGGCGAACGTCTACGAGGAGCTGTTTTTT. Its translation: CASSLLGANVYEELFF. The complete variable domain, with remaining parts taken from reference TRBV7-9 and TRBJ2-2, reads DTGVSQNPRHKITKRGQNVTFRCDPISEHNRLYWYRQTLGQGPEFLTYFQNEAQLEKSRLLSDRFSAERPKGSFSTLEIQRTEQGDSAMYLCASSLLGANVYEELFFGEGSRLTVL.

The chain carries TRBV9 and TRBJ2-5; 8 bases match TRBD1. Trimming removed 2 bases from V and 9 bases from J; junction bases left unmatched: 15. Per the germline V gene, CDR1 is SGDLS and CDR2 is YYNGEE. The CDR3 runs 16 residues. CDR3 region: CASSVRTLGQGAPQYF. The CDR3 DNA reads TGTGCCAGCAGCGTCAGGACCTTGGGGCAGGGGGCGCCCCAGTACTTC.

J is TRBJ2-7 and V is TRBV7-2, with 8 bases that match TRBD1. The better agreement between TRBJ2-1 and the DNA end casts doubt on the J call. The germline V gene encodes CDR1 SGHTA and CDR2 FQGNSA. CDR3 length: 14 residues. CDR3 amino acids: CASSLVQGGCEQFF. CDR3 coding DNA: TGTGCCAGCAGCTTAGTACAGGGGGGATGCGAGCAGTTCTTC.

The gene calls are TRBV29-1 and TRBJ1-5; D not certain. Germline-derived CDR1 and CDR2 are SQVTM and ANQGSEA. V lost 1 base and J lost 6, with 10 bases in between. CDR3 length: 13 residues. CDR3 DNA: TGCAGCGTTGAAGTGGTGCCGGGTCAGCCCCAGCATTTT. This gives the protein CSVEVVPGQPQHF.

Remarks on this clonotype: The junction and the germline gene differ at one end; a read error may be behind it. The V call is TRBV7-2, the J call TRBJ1-2; no clear D gene. This CDR3 has 13 residues. The germline V gene encodes CDR1 SGHTA and CDR2 FQGNSA. The CDR3 sequence is CASSLESSYAYTF. The CDR3 bases are TGCGCCAGCAGCCTGGAATCCAGTTATGCCTACACCTTC.

This chain joins TRBV7-9 and TRBJ2-7; 7 bases match TRBD2. CDR1 is SEHNR and CDR2 is FQNEAQ in the germline V gene (reference sequence). The length of the CDR3 is 16 residues. Unmatched junction bases numbered 20, after V lost 5 bases and J lost 10 bases. The CDR3 is CASSQGLAGEYYVQYF. The CDR3, as DNA: TGTGCCAGCAGCCAAGGGCTCGCGGGGGAATACTATGTTCAGTACTTC.